This T cell receptor beta chain was identified during a study of identical twins. Study-wide results and limits: Recombination models fit unrelated individuals' TCR alpha sharing but underestimated twins'. The presence of invariant MAIT and iNKT cells could partly confound analyses of zero-insertion sequences.

In this sample, this clonotype turned up a few times. Its antigen is undetermined. Each CDR3 protein gets one entry after TCRdb re-called the 5' RACE reads with MiXCR. Found here are 200,000 to 300,000 distinct CDR3 sequences, about 11% of them singletons; the top ten hold 9% to 10%. V shed 5 bases, J shed 3 bases, and the junction held 9 bases outside the gene matches. Germline V gene lookup returns CDR1 SGHAT and CDR2 FQNNGV. The CDR3 has 15 residues. The clonotype was recovered from a middle-aged man in good health. The chain employs TRBV11-2 and TRBJ1-1; 7 nucleotides line up with TRBD1. Sequencing was carried out using memory T cells sorted from blood. CDR3 sequence (DNA): TGTGCCAGCAGCCCCATGACAGGGTGGGACACTGAAGCTTTCTTT. Translation gives CASSPMTGWDTEAFF.